The 6 T cell receptor beta chains reported below all come from one sample, sequenced in a study of cytomegalovirus exposure and HLA in healthy donors. Only in-frame clones appear in the TCRdb table, and some are missing; sequencing was by immunoSEQ multiplex PCR. In the table there are under 200,000 clones, under 95% of which are singletons. The sequenced material came from PBMCs. The origin of the receptors is a woman in her late teens or twenties in good health and CMV-seropositive.

In this sample, this clone turned up many times. The chain links TRBV2 to TRBJ1-5; D may be TRBD1 (5 bases). Germline V gives CDR1 SNHLY, CDR2 FYNNEI. The CDR3 is 14 amino acids. The ends were cut back, 3 bases at V and 5 bases at J, with 11 bases in the middle. In DNA, the CDR3 is TGTGCCAGCAGTGACGGAGGGGCCTATCAGCCCCAGCATTTT. Translating it yields CASSDGGAYQPQHF.

J is TRBJ1-1 and V is TRBV7-6; 10 bases align to TRBD1. There are 16 residues in the CDR3. With 4 bases clipped from V and 0 bases from J, the junction kept 5 bases outside the gene matches. CDR1 and CDR2 from the germline V gene are SGHVS and FNYEAQ. CDR3 sequence reads: CASSSGTGDMNTEAFF. CDR3 DNA sequence: TGTGCCAGCAGCTCCGGGACAGGGGACATGAACACTGAAGCTTTCTTT.

This chain joins TRBV28 and TRBJ2-5, with 7 bases identical to TRBD2. CDR3 size: 15 residues. The trim removed 2 bases at V and 5 bases at J, leaving 8 bases unmatched. Germline CDR1 MDHEN, CDR2 SYDVKM. In nucleotides, the CDR3 is TGTGCCAGCAGTTTACAGATGGGGGGGGACGAGACCCAGTACTTC. Translation gives CASSLQMGGDETQYF.

This chain connects TRBV30 to TRBJ1-5; possible D gene TRBD1, 6 bases. The CDR3 extends over 13 amino acids. Germline V lookup: CDR1 GTSNPN, CDR2 SVGIG (reference sequence). The V end lost 5 bases, the J end lost 5 bases, and 13 bases lay between the germline ends. In DNA, the CDR3 is TGTGCCTGGGGCCAAGGGGGGGATCAGCCCCAGCATTTT. Its protein product is CAWGQGGDQPQHF.

This chain connects TRBV2 to TRBJ2-7; D is undetermined. The germline CDR1 and CDR2 sequences are SNHLY and FYNNEI. CDR3 size: 14 residues. Trimming shortened V by 4 bases and J by 2 bases, and 12 bases separated the two germline ends. CDR3 sequence: CASSAPDAPYEQYF. In DNA form, the CDR3 reads TGTGCCAGCAGTGCCCCTGATGCGCCCTACGAGCAGTACTTC.

The V gene is TRBV6-1, the J gene TRBJ2-2; weak D call: TRBD1 (6 bases). This CDR3 comprises 11 residues. The germline V gene encodes CDR1 MNHNS and CDR2 SASEGT. CDR3 sequence (DNA): TGTGTCGTCAGGGGTCTCGGGGAGCTGTTTTTT. Translating it yields CVVRGLGELFF.